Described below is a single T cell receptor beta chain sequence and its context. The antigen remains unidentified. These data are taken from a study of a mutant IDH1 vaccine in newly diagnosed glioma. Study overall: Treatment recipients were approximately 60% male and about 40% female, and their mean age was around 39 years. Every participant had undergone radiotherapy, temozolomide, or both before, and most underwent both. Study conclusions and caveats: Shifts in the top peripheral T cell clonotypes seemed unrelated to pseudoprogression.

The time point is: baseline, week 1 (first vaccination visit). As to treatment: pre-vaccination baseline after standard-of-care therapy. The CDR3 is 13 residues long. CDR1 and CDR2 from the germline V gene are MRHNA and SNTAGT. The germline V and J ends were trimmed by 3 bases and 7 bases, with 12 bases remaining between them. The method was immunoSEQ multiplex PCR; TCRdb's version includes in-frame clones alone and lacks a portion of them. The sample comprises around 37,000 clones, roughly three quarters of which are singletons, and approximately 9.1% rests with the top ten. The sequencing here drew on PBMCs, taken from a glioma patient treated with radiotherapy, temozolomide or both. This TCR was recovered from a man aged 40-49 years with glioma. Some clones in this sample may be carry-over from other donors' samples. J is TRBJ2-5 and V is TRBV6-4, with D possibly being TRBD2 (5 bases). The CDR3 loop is CASSEAVEGTQYF. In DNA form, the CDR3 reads TGTGCCAGCAGTGAGGCGGTAGAGGGGACCCAGTACTTC.